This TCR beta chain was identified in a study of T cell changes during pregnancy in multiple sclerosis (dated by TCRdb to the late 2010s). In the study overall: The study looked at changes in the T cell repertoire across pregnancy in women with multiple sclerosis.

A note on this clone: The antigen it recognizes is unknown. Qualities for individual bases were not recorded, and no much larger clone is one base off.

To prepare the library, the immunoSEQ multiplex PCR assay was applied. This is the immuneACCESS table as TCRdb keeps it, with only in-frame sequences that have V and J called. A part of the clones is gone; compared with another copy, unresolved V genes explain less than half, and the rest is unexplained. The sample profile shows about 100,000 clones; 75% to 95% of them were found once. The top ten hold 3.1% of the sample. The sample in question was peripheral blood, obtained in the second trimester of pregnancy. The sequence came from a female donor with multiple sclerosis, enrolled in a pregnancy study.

The DNA sequence follows: TGTGCCAGCTCACCCCTAGCGGGGAGCCAAGAGACCCAGTACTTC. Translated, this gives CASSPLAGSQETQYF. This receptor chain uses TRBV18 and TRBJ2-5, with TRBD2 matching 9 junction bases. The CDR3 goes from the cysteine to the phenylalanine over 15 residues. Solely the CDR3 DNA is kept, with 45 bases framed from the first base. In the germline V gene, CDR1 corresponds to KGHSH and CDR2 to LQKENI. For this chain, trimming is 3 bases at the V end and 1 base at the J end, and the number of junction bases without a gene match is 3.